This is a list of T cell receptor beta chains from one sample in a study of post-analysis software for immune sequencing data. TCRdb re-analysed the PCR reads in MiXCR, keeping a single row per CDR3 protein. Of hundreds of thousands of distinct CDR3 sequences in the sample, roughly three fifths were seen once. The sequenced material came from blood. These receptors came from a girl under 10 years old with multiple sclerosis. The CDR3 runs from the conserved cysteine through the conserved F or W. The D gene is left open where the match is weak. Some rows mark clone size as missing; the rest say once, few, many or name a class of expanded clone.

>-|once|TRBJ2-3|TRBV10-3
TGTGCCATCAGTGAGTCAGACAGCAGAGATACGCAGTATTTT
CAISESDSRDTQYF
>-|once|TRBJ2-5|TRBV6-2/TRBV6-3
TGTGCCAGCAGTTACCAGACAGTGGGGCCAGAGACCCAGTACTTC
CASSYQTVGPETQYF
>TRBD1|-|TRBJ1-5|TRBV7-8
TGTGCCGGCAGCTTCAGGACAGGGGGCAATCAGCCCCAGCATTTT
CAGSFRTGGNQPQHF
>-|-|TRBJ1-2|TRBV5-6
TGTGCCAGCAGCTACGGTCACCTTGGGGATGGCTACACCTTC
CASSYGHLGDGYTF
>-|few|TRBJ1-1|TRBV29-1
TGCAGCGTTGAAGATCGGGGAGCTTTCTTT
CSVEDRGAFF
>-|-|TRBJ2-7|TRBV5-5
TGTGCCAGCAGCTCCGGACTATTTAGTAATGGAGAGGCCCAGTACTTC
CASSSGLFSNGEAQYF
>-|few|TRBJ2-7|TRBV5-1
TGCGCCAGCAGCTTTAGGCCATCGGTGTCCTACGAGCAGTACTTC
CASSFRPSVSYEQYF
>-|-|TRBJ2-1|TRBV29-1
TGCAGCGTTGATTCGAGAAAGAATGAGCAGTTCTTC
CSVDSRKNEQFF
>TRBD1|few|TRBJ1-1|TRBV7-3
TGTGCCAGCAGCTTCGGGGGACAGGCCACTGAAGCTTTCTTT
CASSFGGQATEAFF
>-|-|TRBJ1-2|TRBV5-1
TGCGCCAGCAGCCCGGCAGGAGGGGGTGCTAACTATGGCTACACCTTC
CASSPAGGGANYGYTF
>TRBD1|-|TRBJ1-2|TRBV12-3/TRBV12-4
TGTGCCAGCAGTCTAGGGACAGGGCGTCTCTATGGCTACACCTTC
CASSLGTGRLYGYTF
>TRBD2|-|TRBJ2-7|TRBV20-1
TGCAGTGCTCTCCGACTAGCGGTGTCCTACGAGCAGTACTTC
CSALRLAVSYEQYF
>-|few|TRBJ2-7|TRBV7-3
TGTGCCAGCAGCTTAAGGGCAGGGGAGTCCTACGAGCAGTACTTC
CASSLRAGESYEQYF
>TRBD2|few|TRBJ2-1|TRBV29-1
TGCAGCGTTGAAGCGGGGCGGGAGTCCTTTGAGCAGTTCTTC
CSVEAGRESFEQFF
>-|-|TRBJ2-1|TRBV28
TGTGCCAGCAGTTTTAAGGGTCGTAAGGCGGGTGAGCAGTTCTTC
CASSFKGRKAGEQFF
>-|-|TRBJ2-5|TRBV10-3
TGTGCCGTCTCCCAGGAGTACCAAGAGACCCAGTACTTC
CAVSQEYQETQYF
>TRBD2|few|TRBJ2-7|TRBV11-2
TGTGCCAGCAGCTTAGCTATAGCGGGGGGGCGAGGGGACGAGCAGTACTTC
CASSLAIAGGRGDEQYF
>-|-|TRBJ2-4|TRBV6-5
TGTGCCAGCAGGGACAAGGGGGAGCAGTACTTC
CASRDKGEQYF
>-|few|TRBJ1-1|TRBV27
TGTGCCAGCAGTTTTTCCTTGAACACTGAAGCTTTCTTT
CASSFSLNTEAFF
>-|few|TRBJ2-7|TRBV6-1
TGTGCCAGCAGTGAGCACAGGGAAGGATCCGAGCAGTACTTC
CASSEHREGSEQYF
>-|few|TRBJ2-1|TRBV29-1
TGCAGCGCCGAGGGGGACAATGAGCAGTTCTTC
CSAEGDNEQFF
>TRBD2|few|TRBJ2-5|TRBV12-3/TRBV12-4
TGTGCCAGCACCCGACTAGCGGGAGAGGAGACCCAGTACTTC
CASTRLAGEETQYF
>TRBD2|few|TRBJ2-1|TRBV12-3/TRBV12-4
TGTGCCAGCAGTCCGGGACTAGTAAGCAATGAGCAGTTCTTC
CASSPGLVSNEQFF
>-|-|TRBJ2-1|TRBV19
TGTGCCAGTAGTATTGTGCCCGATGAGCAGTTCTTC
CASSIVPDEQFF
>TRBD1|-|TRBJ1-1|TRBV6-5
TGTGCCAGCAGTTACGTCCAGGGGGGCACTGAAGCTTTCTTT
CASSYVQGGTEAFF
>-|-|TRBJ1-1|TRBV6-5
TGTGCCAGCAGGACTACAGGGAGGGCGGTGAACACTGAAGCTTTCTTT
CASRTTGRAVNTEAFF
>-|-|TRBJ1-2|TRBV5-1
TGCGCCAGCAGCTTCGATGTCGGCAGGGCCAATGGCTACACCTTC
CASSFDVGRANGYTF
>TRBD1|-|TRBJ1-1|TRBV5-1
TGCGCCAGCACCTACAGGGGGCAGGACACTGAAGCTTTCTTT
CASTYRGQDTEAFF
>-|-|TRBJ2-5|TRBV12-3/TRBV12-4
TGTGCCAGCAGTTTAAACAGGGCGGGACCCAGGTACCAAGAGACCCAGTACTTC
CASSLNRAGPRYQETQYF
>-|-|TRBJ2-3|TRBV6-6
TGTGCCACCGCCTGGGGCGGACGCACAGATACGCAGTATTTT
CATAWGGRTDTQYF
>TRBD2|-|TRBJ2-7|TRBV6-6
TGTGCCAGCAGTTACTCGAGGCGGGCGGGAGGTTACTACGAGCAGTACTTC
CASSYSRRAGGYYEQYF
>TRBD2|few|TRBJ2-3|TRBV9
TGTGCCAGCAGCGTAGTCGTCGCGGGAGGGACAGATACGCAGTATTTT
CASSVVVAGGTDTQYF
>-|-|TRBJ2-1|TRBV15
TGTGCCACCAGCAGACGGGACTCCGAGCAGTTCTTC
CATSRRDSEQFF
>-|-|TRBJ1-6|TRBV7-9
TGTGCCAGCAGGGGAGGGAGTTCACCCCTCCACTTT
CASRGGSSPLHF
>-|-|TRBJ1-4|TRBV6-5
TGTGCCAGCAGTGTGGAGGGGCTAGAAAAACTGTTTTTT
CASSVEGLEKLFF
>-|-|TRBJ1-4|TRBV11-2
TGTGCCAGCAGCTTGGCCTATGAAAAACTGTTTTTT
CASSLAYEKLFF
>TRBD1|-|TRBJ2-1|TRBV4-1
TGCGCCAGCAGCCAAAGACAGGGGGCGGGGGCATGCGGTGAGCAGTTCTTC
CASSQRQGAGACGEQFF
>TRBD1|-|TRBJ1-2|TRBV7-2
TGTGCCAGCAGCTTAGGGACAGGGCAGAACTATGGCTACACCTTC
CASSLGTGQNYGYTF
>-|-|TRBJ2-1|TRBV29-1
TGCAGCGCACGTCGGGGATTTGGTGAGCAGTTCTTC
CSARRGFGEQFF
>TRBD1|-|TRBJ2-1|TRBV27
TGTGCCAGCAGCCCAAAAACCGGGACAGGGTACAATGAGCAGTTCTTC
CASSPKTGTGYNEQFF